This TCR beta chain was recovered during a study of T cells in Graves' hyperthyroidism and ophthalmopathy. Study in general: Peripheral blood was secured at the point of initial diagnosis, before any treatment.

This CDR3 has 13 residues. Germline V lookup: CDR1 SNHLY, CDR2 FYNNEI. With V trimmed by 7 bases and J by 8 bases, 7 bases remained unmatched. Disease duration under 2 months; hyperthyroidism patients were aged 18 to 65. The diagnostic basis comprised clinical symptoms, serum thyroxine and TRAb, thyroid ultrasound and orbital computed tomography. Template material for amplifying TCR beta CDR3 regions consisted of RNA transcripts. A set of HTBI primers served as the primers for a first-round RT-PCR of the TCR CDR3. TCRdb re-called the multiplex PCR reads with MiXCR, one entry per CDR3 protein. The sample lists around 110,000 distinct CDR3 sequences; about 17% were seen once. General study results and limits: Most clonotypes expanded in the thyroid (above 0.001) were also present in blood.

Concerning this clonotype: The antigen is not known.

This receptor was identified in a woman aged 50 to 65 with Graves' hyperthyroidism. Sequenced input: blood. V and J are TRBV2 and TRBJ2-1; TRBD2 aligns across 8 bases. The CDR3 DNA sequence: TGTGCCAGCATAGGGACTAGTCGCTATGAGCAGTTCTTC. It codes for CASIGTSRYEQFF.